Below, 21 T cell receptor beta chains from the same sample are listed, as sequenced in a study of spatial heterogeneity in lung cancer. General study results and limits: Expanded intratumoral alpha and beta TCR counts tracked tumor mutation counts.

Described time point: sample taken at primary tumor resection. No antigens are known for them. TCRdb ran MiXCR on the 5' RACE reads and lists one entry per CDR3 protein. The table has roughly 19,000 distinct CDR3 sequences, more than 15% seen once. The sequenced sample was lung tumor tissue, obtained at surgery. The receptors were sampled from a female donor with early-stage non-small cell lung cancer.

This chain joins TRBV7-9 and TRBJ2-5, with 9 nucleotides matching TRBD2. Germline-derived CDR1 and CDR2 are SEHNR and FQNEAQ (reference sequence). The V and J ends lost 5 bases and 2 bases, in that order; junction bases with no gene match: 15. This CDR3 region has 18 residues. As DNA, the CDR3 is TGTGCCAGCAGCAAGTATGCTGGACTAGCGCAACGTCAAGAGACCCAGTACTTC. Its translation: CASSKYAGLAQRQETQYF.

This clonotype was found a few times. This rearrangement joins TRBV7-7 to TRBJ2-1, with TRBD2 as a possible D gene (6 bases). This CDR3 spans 13 amino acids. The germline CDR1 and CDR2 sequences are SSHAT and FNYEAQ (reference sequence). V lost 4 bases and J lost 5, with 9 bases in between. This CDR3 is CASSSGLNNEQFF. DNA for the CDR3: TGTGCCAGCAGCTCGGGACTTAACAATGAGCAGTTCTTC.

This chain uses TRBV28 with TRBJ2-2; maybe TRBD2 (5 bases). V dropped 3 bases and J dropped 5 bases, with 13 bases sitting between them. The CDR3 sequence is 15 residues long. Germline values: CDR1 MDHEN, CDR2 SYDVKM. This CDR3 reads CASSFLETKTGELFF. The CDR3, as DNA: TGTGCCAGCAGTTTTCTGGAGACTAAGACCGGGGAGCTGTTTTTT.

This clonotype was seen repeatedly, ten times or more. CDR3 bases: TGTGCCAGCAGCTTAGCAGAAAGGCAGTTCTTC. It specifies CASSLAERQFF. The genes are TRBV7-2 and TRBJ2-1; D call uncertain. Germline V lookup: CDR1 SGHTA, CDR2 FQGNSA. The CDR3 loop spans 11 amino acids. V was clipped by 0 bases and J by 12 bases, with 6 bases between them. Filled out from reference TRBV7-2 and TRBJ2-1, the complete variable domain reads GAGVSQSPSNKVTEKGKDVELRCDPISGHTALYWYRQSLGQGLEFLIYFQGNSAPDKSGLPSDRFSAERTGGSVSTLTIQRTQQEDSAVYLCASSLAERQFFGPGTRLTVL.

This rearrangement joins TRBV4-1 to TRBJ2-7, with a weak D call TRBD2 (6 bases). This CDR3 has 15 amino acids. The germline gives CDR1 MGHRA, CDR2 YSYEKL. Trimming shortened V by 1 base and J by 2 bases, and 12 bases separated the two germline ends. The DNA for the CDR3 is TGCGCCAGCAGCCAAGTGAGGACTAACCCCTACGAGCAGTACTTC. Protein sequence: CASSQVRTNPYEQYF.

Many counts were recorded for this clonotype. The chain recombines TRBV29-1 with TRBJ2-5; TRBD2 aligns across 9 bases. Germline-derived CDR1 and CDR2 are SQVTM and ANQGSEA. V was pared by 5 bases and J by 8 bases, with 12 bases of the junction left unmatched. CDR3 size: 14 residues. The DNA for the CDR3 is TGCAGCGTTCAGGGAGCTAGCGGGGTAGAAACCCAGTACTTC. It yields the protein CSVQGASGVETQYF.

This clonotype was counted at least ten times. The gene calls are TRBV10-3 and TRBJ2-7, with 10 nucleotides matching TRBD1. The CDR3 is 18 residues long. The J segment lost 3 bases and the V segment lost 9 bases, leaving 20 bases of the junction unmatched. Germline V gene lookup returns CDR1 ENHRY and CDR2 SYGVKD. In nucleotides, the CDR3 is TGTGCCATGGGGGGCGGGACAGGGGCCGCTGATTTTCGCTACGAGCAGTACTTC. This translates into CAMGGGTGAADFRYEQYF.

This clonotype showed up many times. The gene calls are TRBV28 and TRBJ2-3; no reliable D call. Trimming took 5 bases from V and 2 from J, leaving 20 bases between them. The germline V gene encodes CDR1 MDHEN and CDR2 SYDVKM. The length of the CDR3 is 17 residues. The CDR3 protein is CASSTRTVPGPTDTQYF. DNA for the CDR3: TGTGCCAGCAGTACTCGGACGGTCCCGGGTCCCACAGATACGCAGTATTTT. Full variable domain (remainder filled in from reference TRBV28 and TRBJ2-3): DVKVTQSSRYLVKRTGEKVFLECVQDMDHENMFWYRQDPGLGLRLIYFSYDVKMKEKGDIPEGYSVSREKKERFSLILESASTNQTSMYLCASSTRTVPGPTDTQYFGPGTRLTVL.

On this clonotype itself: Its ends do not fully match the called genes, so a read error is possible. The rearrangement uses TRBV5-1 and TRBJ2-7; TRBD1 or TRBD2 may be the D gene (5 bases each). There are 15 residues in the CDR3. CDR1 and CDR2 from the germline V gene are SGHRS and YFSETQ. As DNA, the CDR3 is TGCGCCATCAGCTCCATCTCCCGGGACGACCGCGAGCAGTACTTC. Amino acids: CAISSISRDDREQYF.

The table lists this clonotype with many counts. V usage is TRBV20-1 and J usage is TRBJ2-3, with 10 bases aligning to TRBD2. The CDR3 has 14 residues. V lost 3 bases, J lost 3 bases, and 3 bases stayed unmatched. Germline CDR1 DFQATT, CDR2 SNEGSKA (reference sequence). CDR3 nucleotide sequence: TGCAGTGCTAGTTATAGCGGGAGGACAGATACGCAGTATTTT. Amino acid sequence: CSASYSGRTDTQYF.

This clonotype came up a few times. The rearrangement uses TRBV10-3 and TRBJ2-1; 8 positions agree with TRBD1. Germline V lookup: CDR1 ENHRY, CDR2 SYGVKD. CDR3 length: 21 residues. J was trimmed by 2 bases and V by 0 bases; bases with no gene match: 18. The CDR3 loop reads CAISESWTYRTGGNTYNEQFF. The CDR3 DNA reads TGTGCCATCAGTGAGTCTTGGACATATCGAACAGGGGGTAACACCTACAATGAGCAGTTCTTC.

This clonotype was detected only a few times. The rearrangement links TRBV5-6 to TRBJ2-3; maybe TRBD2 (5 bases). V was clipped by 0 bases and J by 4 bases, with 6 bases between them. This CDR3 comprises 13 residues. In germline, CDR1 is SGHDT, CDR2 YYEEEE. The CDR3 sequence is CASSLVGADTQYF. The CDR3 region has the DNA TGTGCCAGCAGCTTGGTCGGGGCAGATACGCAGTATTTT.

Concerning this clonotype: A single base separates this from a much larger clone, so it may be a read error. The chain links TRBV24-1 to TRBJ2-5, with D possibly matching TRBD1 (6 bases). The CDR3 consists of 15 residues. CDR1 and CDR2 from the germline V gene are KGHDR and SFDVKD. The CDR3 DNA follows: TGTGCCACCAGTGACTCAGGGGTGTGGGAAGAGACCCGGTACTTC. As protein: CATSDSGVWEETRYF.

This clonotype was seen a handful of times. The chain combines TRBV7-3 with TRBJ2-1; 12 bases line up with TRBD2. Losses at the gene ends were 2 bases for V and 6 bases for J; bases not matched to a gene: 5. The germline V gene has CDR1 SGHTA and CDR2 FQGTGA. The CDR3 has 16 residues. This CDR3 is CASSLYGLAGINEQFF. Here the CDR3 DNA reads TGTGCCAGCAGCTTATATGGACTAGCGGGGATCAATGAGCAGTTCTTC.

This clonotype has a handful of counts. V usage is TRBV12-3 or TRBV12-4 and J usage is TRBJ2-2; no clear D. This CDR3 region has 15 residues. V was trimmed by 8 bases and J by 1 base, leaving 14 bases between them. The CDR3 is CASQRRIGNTGELFF. The CDR3 bases are TGTGCCAGCCAACGGCGGATTGGGAACACCGGGGAGCTGTTTTTT.

The gene calls are TRBV5-1 and TRBJ2-2; D possibly uses TRBD1 or TRBD2 (5 bases each). The germline V gene encodes CDR1 SGHRS and CDR2 YFSETQ. The length of the CDR3 is 15 residues. V was pared by 4 bases and J by 1 base, with 11 bases between. The CDR3, as DNA: TGCGCCAGCAGCAGGGACGCCCAGAACACCGGGGAGCTGTTTTTT. This sequence encodes CASSRDAQNTGELFF.

This chain links TRBV28 with TRBJ2-5; D uncertain. Per the germline V gene, CDR1 is MDHEN and CDR2 is SYDVKM. Trimming shortened V by 5 bases and J by 4 bases, and 8 bases separated the two germline ends. The CDR3 totals 12 residues. CDR3 sequence reads: CASSLSIETQYF. The CDR3 coding sequence is TGTGCCAGCAGTCTGTCCATAGAGACCCAGTACTTC.

Here the CDR3 reads CASSVTPNTGELFF. In DNA form, the CDR3 reads TGTGCCAGCAGCGTAACACCTAACACCGGGGAGCTGTTTTTT. The genes are TRBV9 and TRBJ2-2; D not resolved. V gave up 1 base and J gave up 2 bases, with 6 bases separating them. Looked up from germline, CDR1 is SGDLS and CDR2 is YYNGEE. This CDR3 region has 14 residues.

This clonotype was counted many times. The V call is TRBV4-1, the J call TRBJ1-3; tentatively, D is TRBD1 (5 bases). This CDR3 has 16 amino acids. The germline gives CDR1 MGHRA, CDR2 YSYEKL. The V end lost 1 base, the J end lost 4 bases, and 14 bases lay between the germline ends. This CDR3 is CASSQGEWGYGNTIYF. DNA for the CDR3: TGCGCCAGCAGCCAAGGTGAATGGGGGTACGGAAACACCATATATTTT.

The table lists this clonotype with many counts. This CDR3 reads CASSQDKGGRSYEQYF. As DNA, the CDR3 is TGCGCCAGCAGCCAAGATAAGGGCGGGAGATCCTACGAGCAGTACTTC. The genes are TRBV4-1 and TRBJ2-7, with 7 nucleotides matching TRBD2. Germline CDR1 and CDR2: MGHRA and YSYEKL. The CDR3 contains 16 residues. V shed 0 bases, J shed 1 base, and the junction held 6 bases outside the gene matches.

This sequence joins TRBV30 and TRBJ2-3; D gene uncertain. This CDR3 is 15 amino acids long. The V gene's germline CDR1 is GTSNPN and CDR2 SVGIG (reference sequence). V lost 2 bases and J 0 bases, leaving 12 bases between the germline ends. DNA for the CDR3: TGTGCCTGGAGTTCCGGAGACACTAGCACAGATACGCAGTATTTT. As protein: CAWSSGDTSTDTQYF.